This T cell receptor beta chain was retrieved from a study of shared clonotypes between healthy human individuals. The V end lost 1 base, the J end lost 2 bases, and 12 bases lay between the germline ends. There are 15 residues in the CDR3. The germline V gene encodes CDR1 MGHRA and CDR2 YSYEKL. Measured with immunoSEQ multiplex PCR; TCRdb has only the in-frame clones, and not every one. The table has 500,000 to 700,000 clones, roughly 95% seen once. CD8 cells regarded as naive lacked CD45RO, were positively chosen for CCR7, and omitted terminally differentiated effector memory CD45RA+ cells. Sequencing used naive CD8+ T cells sorted from blood. The V and J genes are TRBV4-1 and TRBJ2-7, with TRBD2 as a possible D gene (6 bases). The TCR sequence derives from a woman younger than 45 in good health. CDR3 protein: CASSQVAALTYEQYF. CDR3 nucleotides: TGCGCCAGCAGCCAAGTAGCGGCCCTGACCTACGAGCAGTACTTC.